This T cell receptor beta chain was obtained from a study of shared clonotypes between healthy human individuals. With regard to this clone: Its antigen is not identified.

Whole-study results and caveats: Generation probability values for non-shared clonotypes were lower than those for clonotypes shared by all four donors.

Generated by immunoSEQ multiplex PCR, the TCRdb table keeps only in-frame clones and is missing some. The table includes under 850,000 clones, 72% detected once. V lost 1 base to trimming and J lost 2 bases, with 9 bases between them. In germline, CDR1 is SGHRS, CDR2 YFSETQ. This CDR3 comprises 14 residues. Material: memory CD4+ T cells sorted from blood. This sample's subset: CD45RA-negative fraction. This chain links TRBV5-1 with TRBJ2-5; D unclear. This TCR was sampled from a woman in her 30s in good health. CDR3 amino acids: CASSLSSTQETQYF. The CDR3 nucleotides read TGCGCCAGCAGCTTGTCCAGCACGCAAGAGACCCAGTACTTC.